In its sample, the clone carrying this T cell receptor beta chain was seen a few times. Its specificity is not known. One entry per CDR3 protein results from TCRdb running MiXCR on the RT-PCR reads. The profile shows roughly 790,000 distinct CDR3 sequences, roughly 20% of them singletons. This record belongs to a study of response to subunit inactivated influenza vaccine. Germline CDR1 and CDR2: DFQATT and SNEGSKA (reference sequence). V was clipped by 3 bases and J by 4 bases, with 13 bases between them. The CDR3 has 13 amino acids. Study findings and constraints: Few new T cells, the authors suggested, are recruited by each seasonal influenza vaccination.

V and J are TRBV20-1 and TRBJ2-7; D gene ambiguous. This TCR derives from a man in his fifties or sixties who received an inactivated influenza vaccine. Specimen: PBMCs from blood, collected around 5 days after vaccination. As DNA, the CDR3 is TGCAGTGCTAGTCAGCCTCAATGGTACGAGCAGTACTTC. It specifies CSASQPQWYEQYF.